This T cell receptor (beta chain) was identified in a study of blood T cell repertoires in COVID-19. Turning to the study itself: Nucleic acid was either cDNA or gDNA, and it came from T cells, B-cell-depleted T cells, or PBMCs.

As processed by the authors: It was from reference gene primer amplification that nucleated cell counts were estimated. Using immunoSEQ multiplex PCR, the repertoire was profiled, and TCRdb retains in-frame clones only, with some absent. V, J and clone size reflect that table, while D and trimming were determined from the DNA. There are 250,000 or so clones in the sample; more than 75% occur only once, and around 9% lies in the top ten. The germline gives CDR1 PRHDT, CDR2 FYEKMQ (reference sequence). V lost 6 bases and J 6 bases, leaving 17 bases between the germline ends. This CDR3 is built from 15 residues.

This receptor was obtained from a man in his forties with active or convalescent COVID-19. V is TRBV13 and J is TRBJ1-4, with D possibly being TRBD1 (5 bases). The sequencing sample was made of peripheral blood. CDR3 sequence reads: CASSLLLGRDEKLFF. The CDR3 DNA reads as TGTGCCAGCAGTCTCTTGTTGGGGCGCGATGAAAAACTGTTTTTT.